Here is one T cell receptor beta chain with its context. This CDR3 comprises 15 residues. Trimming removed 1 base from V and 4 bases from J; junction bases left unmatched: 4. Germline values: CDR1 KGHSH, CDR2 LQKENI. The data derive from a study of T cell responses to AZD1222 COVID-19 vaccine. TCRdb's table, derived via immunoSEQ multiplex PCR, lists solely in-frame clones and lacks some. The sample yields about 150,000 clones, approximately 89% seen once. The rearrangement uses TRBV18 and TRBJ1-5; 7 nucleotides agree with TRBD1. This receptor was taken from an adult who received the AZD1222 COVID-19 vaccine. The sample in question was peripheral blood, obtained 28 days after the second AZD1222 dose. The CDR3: CASSPRQGANQPQHF. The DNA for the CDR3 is TGTGCCAGCTCACCACGACAGGGCGCAAATCAGCCCCAGCATTTT.